One sample yielded the 9 T cell receptor beta chains listed below, sequenced in a study of T-cell memory formation after mild COVID-19. TCRdb reprocessed the 5' RACE reads with MiXCR, giving one entry per CDR3 protein. The sample has some 40,000 distinct CDR3 sequences, over 5% seen once. Sequencing used PBMCs or a T cell subset sorted from them (not recorded which). Source of these receptors: an adult who had mild COVID-19 (a few samples of this study predate the infection). Cell type and time point are not known.

This chain uses TRBV7-9 with TRBJ2-1; TRBD2 matches at 10 bases. The germline gives CDR1 SEHNR, CDR2 FQNEAQ (reference sequence). Trimming removed 3 bases from V and 7 bases from J; junction bases left unmatched: 12. The CDR3 is 17 residues long. In nucleotides, the CDR3 is TGTGCCAGCAGCTTCAAAGCCGGGACTAGCGTTTCAAATGAGCAGTTCTTC. It yields the protein CASSFKAGTSVSNEQFF.

This sequence joins TRBV18 and TRBJ2-2; D remains ambiguous. The CDR3 is made up of 14 amino acids. Trimming took off 3 bases at V and 0 bases at J, with 5 bases between the two ends. The V gene's germline CDR1 is KGHSH and CDR2 LQKENI. The CDR3 nucleotides read TGTGCCAGCTCACCGGATTCGAACACCGGGGAGCTGTTTTTT. It specifies CASSPDSNTGELFF.

There are a few counts of this clonotype. This chain joins TRBV4-2 and TRBJ1-3; the match to TRBD1 covers 9 bases. V trimming: 1 base; J trimming: 4 bases; junction bases outside the gene matches: 2. Looked up from germline, CDR1 is LGHNA and CDR2 is YNFKEQ. The length of the CDR3 is 15 residues. The CDR3 DNA sequence: TGTGCCAGCAGCCAAGTCGGGACAGGGGGAAACACCATATATTTT. Encoded protein: CASSQVGTGGNTIYF.

This clonotype was seen at least ten times. The genes are TRBV29-1 and TRBJ2-5; the match to TRBD1 covers 7 bases. V lost 5 bases, J lost 1 base, and 7 bases stayed unmatched. Germline CDR1 reads SQVTM; CDR2 reads ANQGSEA. The CDR3 has 14 residues. CDR3 loop: CSVFHRGIQETQYF. The CDR3 DNA sequence: TGCAGCGTTTTTCACAGGGGAATCCAAGAGACCCAGTACTTC. Based on the CDR3 plus reference TRBV29-1 and TRBJ2-5, the full variable domain is SAVISQKPSRDICQRGTSLTIQCQVDSQVTMMFWYRQQPGQSLTLIATANQGSEATYESGFVIDKFPISRPNLTFSTLTVSNMSPEDSSIYLCSVFHRGIQETQYFGPGTRLLVL.

This clonotype showed up many times. This CDR3 is CASSLSGGGSYNEQFF. The CDR3 bases are TGTGCCAGCAGCCTTAGCGGGGGGGGCTCCTACAATGAGCAGTTCTTC. This chain uses TRBV7-2 with TRBJ2-1; 11 bases are a match to TRBD2. The length of the CDR3 is 16 residues. Per the germline V gene, CDR1 is SGHTA and CDR2 is FQGNSA. The V segment lost 5 bases and the J segment 0 bases; nucleotides outside the gene matches: 3.

Ten or more counts support this clonotype. V and J are TRBV6-5 and TRBJ2-5; TRBD1 matches at 11 bases. Germline V CDR1 and CDR2: MNHEY, SVGAGI. J gave up 3 bases and V 2 bases, and 8 bases lay outside the gene matches. The CDR3 sequence is 17 residues long. The CDR3 here is CASSYEYRDRGEETQYF. The CDR3 nucleotides read TGTGCCAGCAGTTACGAGTACCGGGACAGGGGGGAAGAGACCCAGTACTTC.

The chain combines TRBV30 with TRBJ1-1; 10 positions match TRBD1. Per the germline V gene, CDR1 is GTSNPN and CDR2 is SVGIG (reference sequence). CDR3 length: 18 amino acids. With V trimmed by 3 bases and J by 3 bases, 16 bases remained unmatched. The CDR3 DNA is TGTGCCTGGAGCTTCTCCGGGACAGGGGTTGGTTTGGACACTGAAGCTTTCTTT. It yields the protein CAWSFSGTGVGLDTEAFF.

The chain has TRBV19 and TRBJ2-7; 11 bases match TRBD2. Trimming at V came to 4 bases and at J to 2 bases, leaving 7 bases not matched to a gene. The CDR3 has 16 residues. The germline CDR1 and CDR2 sequences are LNHDA and SQIVND (reference sequence). This CDR3 reads CASSSRRTSGPYEQYF. The CDR3 bases are TGTGCCAGTAGTAGCCGTCGGACTAGCGGGCCCTACGAGCAGTACTTC. Based on the CDR3 plus reference TRBV19 and TRBJ2-7, the full variable domain is DGGITQSPKYLFRKEGQNVTLSCEQNLNHDAMYWYRQDPGQGLRLIYYSQIVNDFQKGDIAEGYSVSREKKESFPLTVTSAQKNPTAFYLCASSSRRTSGPYEQYFGPGTRLTVT.

This clonotype was recorded at least ten times. The chain carries TRBV9 and TRBJ2-3; the D gene is possibly TRBD2 (6 bases). The V end lost 1 base, the J end lost 1 base, and 19 bases lay between the germline ends. Germline assignment: CDR1 SGDLS and CDR2 YYNGEE. This CDR3 contains 18 residues. The CDR3 region is CASSVSGGTSPGTDTQYF. The CDR3 region has the DNA TGTGCCAGCAGCGTAAGTGGCGGGACCTCCCCGGGCACAGATACGCAGTATTTT.